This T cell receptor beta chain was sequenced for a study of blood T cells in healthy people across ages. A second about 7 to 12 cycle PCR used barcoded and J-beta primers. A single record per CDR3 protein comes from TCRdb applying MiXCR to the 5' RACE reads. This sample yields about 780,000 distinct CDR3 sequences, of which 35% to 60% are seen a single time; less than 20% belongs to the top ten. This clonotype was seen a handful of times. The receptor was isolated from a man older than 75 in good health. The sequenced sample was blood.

The CDR3 loop is CSANNGLAENTDTQYF. Written as DNA, the CDR3 is TGCAGTGCTAATAATGGACTAGCGGAGAACACAGATACGCAGTATTTT. This chain connects TRBV20-1 to TRBJ2-3, with 10 positions matching TRBD2. The CDR3 extends over 16 amino acids. Germline V lookup: CDR1 DFQATT, CDR2 SNEGSKA (reference sequence). V gave up 4 bases and J gave up 2 bases; unmatched junction bases: 9.